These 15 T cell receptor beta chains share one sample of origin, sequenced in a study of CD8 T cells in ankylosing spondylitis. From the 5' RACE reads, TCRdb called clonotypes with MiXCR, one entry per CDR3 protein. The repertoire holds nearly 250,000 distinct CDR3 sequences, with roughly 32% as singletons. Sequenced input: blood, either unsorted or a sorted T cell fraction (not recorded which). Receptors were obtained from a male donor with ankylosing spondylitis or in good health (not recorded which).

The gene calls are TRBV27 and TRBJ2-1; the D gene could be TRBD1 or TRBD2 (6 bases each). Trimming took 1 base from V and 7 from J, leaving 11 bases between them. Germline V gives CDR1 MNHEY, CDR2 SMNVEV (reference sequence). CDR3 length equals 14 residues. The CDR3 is CASSLLGGWNEQFF. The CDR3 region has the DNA TGTGCCAGCAGTTTATTAGGGGGGTGGAATGAGCAGTTCTTC.

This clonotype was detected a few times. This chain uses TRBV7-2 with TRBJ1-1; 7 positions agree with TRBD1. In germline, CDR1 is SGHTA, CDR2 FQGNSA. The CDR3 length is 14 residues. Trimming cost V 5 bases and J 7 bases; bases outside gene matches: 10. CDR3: CASSIDRALGEAFF. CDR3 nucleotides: TGTGCCAGCAGCATAGACAGGGCGTTGGGTGAAGCTTTCTTT.

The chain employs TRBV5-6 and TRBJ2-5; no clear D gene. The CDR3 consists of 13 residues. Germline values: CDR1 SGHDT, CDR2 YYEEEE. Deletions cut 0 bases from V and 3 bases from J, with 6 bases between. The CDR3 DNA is TGTGCCAGCAGCTTGGGACATGAAGAGACCCAGTACTTC. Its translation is CASSLGHEETQYF.

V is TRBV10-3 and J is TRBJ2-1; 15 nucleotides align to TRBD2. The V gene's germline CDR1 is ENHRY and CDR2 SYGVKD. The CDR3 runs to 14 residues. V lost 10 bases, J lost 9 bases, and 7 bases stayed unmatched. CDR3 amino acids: CATWTSGGATEQFF. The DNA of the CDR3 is TGTGCCACCTGGACTAGCGGGGGGGCCACTGAGCAGTTCTTC.

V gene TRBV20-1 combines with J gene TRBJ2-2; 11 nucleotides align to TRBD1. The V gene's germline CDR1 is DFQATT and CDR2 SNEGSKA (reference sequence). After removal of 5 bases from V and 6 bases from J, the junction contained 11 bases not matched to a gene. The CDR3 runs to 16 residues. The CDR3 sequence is CSASHPPGQGAGELFF. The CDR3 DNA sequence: TGCAGTGCTTCCCATCCTCCGGGACAGGGGGCCGGGGAGCTGTTTTTT.

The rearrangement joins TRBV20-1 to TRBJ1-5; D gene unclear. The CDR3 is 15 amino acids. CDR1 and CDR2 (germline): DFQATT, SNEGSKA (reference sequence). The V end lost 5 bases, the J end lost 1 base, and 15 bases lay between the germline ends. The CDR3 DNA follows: TGCAGTGCTTCCCCCGAAGCCCGCAGCAATCAGCCCCAGCATTTT. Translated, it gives CSASPEARSNQPQHF.

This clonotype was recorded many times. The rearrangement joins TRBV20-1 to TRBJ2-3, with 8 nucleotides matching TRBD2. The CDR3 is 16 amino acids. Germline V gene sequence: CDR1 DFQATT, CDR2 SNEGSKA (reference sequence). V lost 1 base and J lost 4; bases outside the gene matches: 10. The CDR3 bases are TGCAGTGCTAGAGGGAGCGGGGGCGATCACGCAGATACGCAGTATTTT. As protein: CSARGSGGDHADTQYF.

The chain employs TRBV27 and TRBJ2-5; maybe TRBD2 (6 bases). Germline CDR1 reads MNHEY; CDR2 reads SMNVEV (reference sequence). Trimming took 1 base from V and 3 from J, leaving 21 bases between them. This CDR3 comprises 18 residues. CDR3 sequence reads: CASSLYGWSGTQKETQYF. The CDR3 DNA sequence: TGTGCCAGCAGTTTATATGGTTGGAGTGGGACTCAAAAAGAGACCCAGTACTTC.

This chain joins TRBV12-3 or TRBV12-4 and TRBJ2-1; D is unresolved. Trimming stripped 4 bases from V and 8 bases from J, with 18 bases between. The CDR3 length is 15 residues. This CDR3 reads CASSSGSAVDDEQFF. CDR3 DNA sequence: TGTGCCAGCAGTTCCGGATCCGCCGTTGACGATGAGCAGTTCTTC.

The chain's CDR3 is CASSLDRGDRELFF. The DNA of the CDR3 is TGCGCCAGCAGCTTAGACAGGGGCGATCGGGAGCTGTTTTTT. The chain couples TRBV5-1 to TRBJ2-2; 8 positions agree with TRBD1. The CDR3 contains 14 residues. Germline trimming cut 2 bases from V and 9 bases from J; bases unmatched to any gene: 6. The germline gives CDR1 SGHRS, CDR2 YFSETQ.

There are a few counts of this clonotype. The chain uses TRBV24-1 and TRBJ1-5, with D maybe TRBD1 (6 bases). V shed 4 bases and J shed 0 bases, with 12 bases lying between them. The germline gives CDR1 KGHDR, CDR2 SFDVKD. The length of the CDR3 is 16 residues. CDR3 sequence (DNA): TGTGCCACCAGTGACTCACAGGGCTATAGCAATCAGCCCCAGCATTTT. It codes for CATSDSQGYSNQPQHF.

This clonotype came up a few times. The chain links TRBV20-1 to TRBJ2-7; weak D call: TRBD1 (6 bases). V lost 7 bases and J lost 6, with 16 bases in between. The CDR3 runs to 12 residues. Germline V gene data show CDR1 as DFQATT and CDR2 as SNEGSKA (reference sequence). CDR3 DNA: TGCAGTGGAGGAACAGGGCCGGCCGAGCAGTACTTC. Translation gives CSGGTGPAEQYF.

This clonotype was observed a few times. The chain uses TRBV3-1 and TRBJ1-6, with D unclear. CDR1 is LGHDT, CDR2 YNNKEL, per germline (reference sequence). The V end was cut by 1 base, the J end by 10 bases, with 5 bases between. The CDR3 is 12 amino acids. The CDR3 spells CASSQGASPLHF. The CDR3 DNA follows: TGTGCCAGCAGCCAAGGGGCCTCACCCCTCCACTTT.

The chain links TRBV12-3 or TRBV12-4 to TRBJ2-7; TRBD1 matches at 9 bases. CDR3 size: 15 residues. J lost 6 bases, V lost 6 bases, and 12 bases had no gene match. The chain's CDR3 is CASSLWGQGFLEQYF. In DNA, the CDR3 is TGTGCCAGCAGCCTATGGGGACAGGGCTTCCTCGAGCAGTACTTC.

CDR3 sequence (DNA): TGCAGTGCTAGAGATCTCTATAGGGGGACTTATAATTCACCCCTCCACTTT. Residues: CSARDLYRGTYNSPLHF. J is TRBJ1-6 and V is TRBV20-1, with a weak D call TRBD1 (6 bases). Trimming took off 0 bases at V and 4 bases at J, with 16 bases between the two ends. CDR1 DFQATT and CDR2 SNEGSKA come from the germline V gene (reference sequence). The CDR3 spans 17 residues.